This TCR beta chain emerged from a study of radiotherapy plus CTLA-4 blockade in lung cancer. Participants had chemo-refractory metastatic non-small-cell lung cancer and were treated with focal radiation plus ipilimumab CTLA-4 blockade. The study, taken as a whole, reports: Increased serum interferon-beta after radiation also reportedly predicted response strongly. Blood TCR clones of tumor origin expanded after radiotherapy plus ipilimumab.

About this clone: Antigen unknown.

Profiling relied on immunoSEQ multiplex PCR, and the TCRdb table lists in-frame clones only, not all of them. The data contain tens of thousands of clones, around 77% of them singletons. Germline-derived CDR1 and CDR2 are SGHKS and YYEKEE (reference sequence). CDR3 length: 15 residues. Trimming left V 4 bases short and J 5 bases short, with 18 bases between. The clonotype was recovered from a human donor with non-small cell lung cancer whose response to radiotherapy plus ipilimumab could not be evaluated. The starting material was peripheral blood, obtained from a patient treated with radiotherapy plus ipilimumab. V gene TRBV5-5 combines with J gene TRBJ2-5; D remains unclear. The CDR3 is CASSPRLTGRETQYF. The CDR3 DNA follows: TGTGCCAGCAGCCCTCGACTGACTGGCCGGGAGACCCAGTACTTC.